These 16 T cell receptor beta chains came from one sample sequenced in a study of T cells in Graves' hyperthyroidism and ophthalmopathy. RNA transcripts provided the source from which TCR beta CDR3 regions were amplified. First-round RT-PCR targeting the TCR CDR3 was performed with the HTBI primer set. TCRdb processed the multiplex PCR reads anew with MiXCR; each CDR3 protein has one entry. The table records about 520,000 distinct CDR3 sequences, less than 25% of them present only once. Sample: blood. The origin of the receptors is a woman in her twenties or thirties with Graves' ophthalmopathy.

V and J are TRBV6-1 and TRBJ2-7; the D is unclear. This CDR3 spans 12 amino acids. Trimming took 3 bases from V and 7 from J, leaving 10 bases between them. Germline-derived CDR1 and CDR2 are MNHNS and SASEGT. CDR3: CASSDWAREQYF. The CDR3 DNA reads as TGTGCCAGCAGTGATTGGGCCCGGGAGCAGTACTTC.

The sample holds many counts of this clonotype. The gene calls are TRBV5-1 and TRBJ1-1; no clear D gene. The CDR3 is 13 residues long. The germline CDR1 and CDR2 sequences are SGHRS and YFSETQ. V was trimmed by 3 bases and J by 4 bases, leaving 10 bases between them. The CDR3 DNA is TGCGCCAGCAGCTGGGGTTCGGGCACTGAAGCTTTCTTT. Protein product: CASSWGSGTEAFF.

This clonotype has more than one count but fewer than ten. Being one base from a much bigger clone, this may be a read error. This rearrangement joins TRBV14 to TRBJ1-1, with D perhaps TRBD1 (6 bases). CDR3 length equals 14 residues. Germline CDR1 and CDR2: SGHDN and FVKESK. The V and J ends lost 3 bases and 3 bases respectively, with 11 bases between them. CDR3 region: CASSHRGWDTEAFF. The CDR3 bases are TGTGCCAGCAGCCACAGGGGTTGGGACACTGAAGCTTTCTTT.

This clonotype was found many times. CDR3 amino acids: CASRETPHGYTF. The CDR3 DNA sequence: TGTGCCAGCAGGGAGACACCTCATGGCTACACCTTC. This chain links TRBV2 with TRBJ1-2; no firm D call. This CDR3 has 12 amino acids. V was pared by 6 bases and J by 6 bases, with 11 bases between. Germline CDR1 is SNHLY and CDR2 is FYNNEI.

V usage is TRBV11-2 and J usage is TRBJ2-7, with D tentatively TRBD1 or TRBD2 (5 bases each). V lost 9 bases and J 3 bases, leaving 12 bases between the germline ends. Germline V gene sequence: CDR1 SGHAT, CDR2 FQNNGV. CDR3 length equals 12 residues. CDR3 DNA sequence: TGTGCCAGTAATAAGGGGAGCTACGAGCAGTACTTC. Translated: CASNKGSYEQYF.

In its sample, this clonotype was seen many times. V and J are TRBV25-1 and TRBJ1-1; D might be TRBD1 (6 bases). The CDR3 covers 14 residues. The V end was cut by 1 base, the J end by 4 bases, with 10 bases between. Germline CDR1 and CDR2: MGHDK and SYGVNS. DNA of the CDR3: TGTGCCAGCAGTGAATGGGGGGGGCCCACTGAAGCTTTCTTT. As protein: CASSEWGGPTEAFF.

This chain links TRBV28 with TRBJ1-5; D is uncertain. Trimming cost V 3 bases and J 5 bases, with 11 bases left between them. This CDR3 has 14 amino acids. The germline V gene encodes CDR1 MDHEN and CDR2 SYDVKM. The CDR3 DNA sequence: TGTGCCAGCAGTTTGCCGGGGAGGGATCAGCCCCAGCATTTT. This translates into CASSLPGRDQPQHF.

Details on this clonotype: This sequence may be a read error, since a much larger clone differs from it by one base. The V and J genes are TRBV24-1 and TRBJ1-5; D is undetermined. Looked up from germline, CDR1 is KGHDR and CDR2 is SFDVKD. This CDR3 comprises 13 residues. The chain's CDR3 is CATSDRTQQPKHF. In DNA, the CDR3 is TGTGCCACCAGTGATCGAACGCAACAGCCCAAGCATTTT.

This clonotype was seen many times. The genes are TRBV7-2 and TRBJ1-2, with TRBD1 as a possible D gene (5 bases). The CDR3 loop spans 14 amino acids. CDR1 SGHTA and CDR2 FQGNSA come from the germline V gene. Trimming shortened V by 6 bases and J by 0 bases, and 11 bases separated the two germline ends. DNA of the CDR3: TGTGCCAGCAGTCAGGGAAACGCTAACTATGGCTACACCTTC. This translates into CASSQGNANYGYTF.

In this sample, this clonotype turned up many times. V usage is TRBV12-3 or TRBV12-4 and J usage is TRBJ1-5, with TRBD1 matching over 8 bases. With 10 bases clipped from V and 7 bases from J, the junction kept 9 bases outside the gene matches. The CDR3 loop spans 13 amino acids. The CDR3 bases are TGTGCCACCCGGGGGACAGGTTTACAGCCCCAGCATTTT. This gives the protein CATRGTGLQPQHF.

This clonotype occurred many times. This sequence joins TRBV4-3 and TRBJ1-5; TRBD1 is a possible D gene (5 bases). Germline V lookup: CDR1 LGHNA, CDR2 YSLEER. V shed 1 base and J shed 4 bases, with 14 bases lying between them. The CDR3 is made up of 16 amino acids. In nucleotides, the CDR3 is TGCGCCAGCAGCCAAGTATTTACAGGTATTAATCAGCCCCAGCATTTT. Protein: CASSQVFTGINQPQHF.

The chain recombines TRBV11-2 with TRBJ2-2; D is undetermined. V gave up 5 bases and J gave up 5 bases, with 9 bases separating them. This CDR3 has 13 amino acids. Germline assignment: CDR1 SGHAT and CDR2 FQNNGV. CDR3 protein: CASSPVRTGELFF. The CDR3 coding sequence is TGTGCCAGCAGCCCCGTCCGGACCGGGGAGCTGTTTTTT. Complete variable domain (other parts from reference TRBV11-2 and TRBJ2-2): EAGVAQSPRYKIIEKRQSVAFWCNPISGHATLYWYQQILGQGPKLLIQFQNNGVVDDSQLPKDRFSAERLKGVDSTLKIQPAKLEDSAVYLCASSPVRTGELFFGEGSRLTVL.

This clonotype has a count of ten or more. This chain uses TRBV12-3 or TRBV12-4 with TRBJ1-1; D not certain. The CDR3 consists of 13 residues. Deletions cut 8 bases from V and 4 bases from J, with 14 bases between. CDR3 bases: TGTGCCAGCGGGCTGGAGCATGGCACTGAAGCTTTCTTT. This codes for CASGLEHGTEAFF.

This clonotype appeared a few times. J is TRBJ1-2 and V is TRBV2; no clear D gene. Trimming cost V 6 bases and J 4 bases, with 18 bases left between them. The CDR3 totals 15 residues. Germline CDR1 is SNHLY and CDR2 is FYNNEI. CDR3 residues: CASREDEARIYGYTF. In DNA form, the CDR3 reads TGTGCCAGCAGGGAGGACGAGGCCCGCATCTATGGCTACACCTTC.

This clonotype was found many times. The CDR3 DNA follows: TGTGCCAGCAAGTTGGGACTAGCGGCCTACGAGCAGTACTTC. Amino acid sequence: CASKLGLAAYEQYF. The chain joins TRBV27 to TRBJ2-7; 11 bases map to TRBD2. J gave up 2 bases and V 7 bases, and 4 bases lay outside the gene matches. This CDR3 has 14 amino acids. The germline V gene encodes CDR1 MNHEY and CDR2 SMNVEV (reference sequence).

This clonotype was seen only a few times. The chain combines TRBV6-5 with TRBJ2-7; 7 nucleotides line up with TRBD2. Germline values: CDR1 MNHEY, CDR2 SVGAGI. The CDR3 consists of 15 residues. J was trimmed by 1 base and V by 2 bases; bases with no gene match: 5. CDR3 in amino acids: CASSYQTSSSYEQYF. The CDR3 DNA sequence: TGTGCCAGCAGTTACCAGACTAGCAGTTCCTACGAGCAGTACTTC.